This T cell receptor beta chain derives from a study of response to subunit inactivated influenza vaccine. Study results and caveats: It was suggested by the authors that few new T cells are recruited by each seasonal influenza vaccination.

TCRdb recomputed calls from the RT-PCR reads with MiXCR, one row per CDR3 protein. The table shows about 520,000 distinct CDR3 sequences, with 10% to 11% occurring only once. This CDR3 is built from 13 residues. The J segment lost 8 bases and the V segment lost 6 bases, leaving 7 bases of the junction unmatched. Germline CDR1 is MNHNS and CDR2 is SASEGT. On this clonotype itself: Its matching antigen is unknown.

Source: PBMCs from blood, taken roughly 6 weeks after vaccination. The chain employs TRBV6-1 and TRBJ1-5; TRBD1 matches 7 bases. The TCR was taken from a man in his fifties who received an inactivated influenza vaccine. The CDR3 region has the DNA TGTGCCAGCAGAGGACAGGTTCCGGAGCCCCAGCATTTT. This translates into CASRGQVPEPQHF.